This TCR beta chain was found in a study of PD-1 blockade in classical Hodgkin lymphoma. Study-level findings and limits: Anyone who began nivolumab under 1 year after ASCT was excluded. Unlike CD8+ TCR diversity, which did not rise significantly by C4D1, CD4+ TCR diversity did.

Comments on this clone: Its antigen is not known.

Only in-frame clones appear in the TCRdb table, and some are missing; sequencing was by immunoSEQ multiplex PCR. The sample lists 20,000 to 25,000 clones; under 70% were seen once. Between the trimmed V and J ends, which lost 2 bases and 0 bases, there was a span of 11 bases. The CDR3 extends over 15 amino acids. Germline values: CDR1 MDHEN, CDR2 SYDVKM. Relapse was seen in all patients after autologous stem cell transplantation, and brentuximab vedotin exposure was variable. Best outcomes ranged across complete response, partial response and progressive disease. Sequenced material: peripheral blood mononuclear cells (PBMCs), taken at baseline. This clonotype originated in a human donor with classical Hodgkin lymphoma. The genes are TRBV28 and TRBJ2-7, with a weak D call TRBD2 (6 bases). In DNA, the CDR3 is TGTGCCAGCAGTTTACGGGGGTCCCCCTCCTACGAGCAGTACTTC. It is translated as CASSLRGSPSYEQYF. The full variable domain, rest sourced from reference TRBV28 and TRBJ2-7, is DVKVTQSSRYLVKRTGEKVFLECVQDMDHENMFWYRQDPGLGLRLIYFSYDVKMKEKGDIPEGYSVSREKKERFSLILESASTNQTSMYLCASSLRGSPSYEQYFGPGTRLTVT.